The present T cell receptor (beta chain) was sequenced within a study of T-cell reconstitution after alpha-beta-depleted transplantation in children (dated by TCRdb to 2016 to 2017). In terms of the full investigation: The study quantitatively tracked T-cell immune reconstitution after TCRalphabeta/CD19-depleted allogeneic hematopoietic cell transplantation in children using TCR repertoire profiling.

This clonotype was recorded at least ten times. What antigen it recognizes has not been identified. No clone much larger than this one lies a single base away; base qualities are absent. The library was obtained by PCR. TCRdb names Illumina HiSeq 2500 as the instrument used. To normalize quantification of the TCRbeta repertoire, the TCR libraries were built with molecular barcoding that relied on unique molecular identifiers. TCRdb reprocessed the public reads (quality trimming at Q25 with fastp, clone calling with MiXCR) and kept in-frame beta chains. Rows matching on CDR3 protein sequence are summarized as one entry with the most common DNA and genes. A total of 400,000 to 500,000 distinct CDR3 sequences appear in this sample, about 11% of them only once. The ten biggest clones cover roughly 5% of the sample. From the cysteine through the phenylalanine, the CDR3 covers 15 amino acids. The DNA shown is the 45-base CDR3, in frame from base 1. Per the germline V gene, SGHRS is the CDR1 and YFSETQ is the CDR2. V and J lose 1 base and 1 base, and a span of 8 bases separates them.

Here the sequenced sample was PBMCs from the stem cell graft donor, taken from the stem cell graft. This chain joins TRBV5-1 to TRBJ2-2; TRBD1 is a possible D gene, resting on 5 matching bases. This TCR derives from a human donor who donated a stem cell graft to a child with acute myeloid leukemia. The CDR3 region has the sequence CASSLFQGNTGELFF. The DNA is as follows: TGCGCCAGCAGCTTGTTTCAGGGGAACACCGGGGAGCTGTTTTTT.